The TCR beta chain described here comes from a study of T cell responses to AZD1222 COVID-19 vaccine. Whole-study results and caveats: Clonal diversity was possibly underestimated; the donors were predominantly white British and more often female. Among vaccine-associated CD4 TCRs, coverage spanned spike, with dominance at 160-218 and 743-854.

Sequencing used immunoSEQ multiplex PCR; TCRdb keeps in-frame clones, though not all of them. Here the sample spans 90,000 to 100,000 clones, around 89% being singletons. The sample holds one count of this clone. Antigen specificity is unknown. The CDR3 consists of 14 residues. V was pared by 3 bases and J by 2 bases, with 4 bases of the junction left unmatched. Germline CDR1 and CDR2: SQVTM and ANQGSEA. The clonotype comes from an adult in good health. The V call is TRBV29-1, the J call TRBJ2-7; 10 positions agree with TRBD1. The sequencing here drew on peripheral blood, taken on day 0 of AZD1222 vaccination. The chain's CDR3 is CSVDSGQGTYEQYF. The DNA for the CDR3 is TGCAGCGTTGATTCGGGACAGGGGACCTACGAGCAGTACTTC.